Listed here are 12 T cell receptor beta chains from one sample, sequenced in a study of human T cells and chemical hapten exposure. Time point meaning: patch test 1, 2 weeks after DPC sensitization. Sample treatment: therapeutic diphenylcyclopropenone sensitization with weekly scalp DPC. TCRdb re-derived calls from the RACE reads in MiXCR, one entry per CDR3 protein. The table includes under 150,000 distinct CDR3 sequences, about an eighth detected once. This specimen was whole blood, taken in connection with sensitization to the hapten diphenylcyclopropenone (DPC). The receptor source for this set is a woman in her fifties or sixties with alopecia areata. Some clones in this sample may be carry-over from other donors' samples.

The gene calls are TRBV7-2 and TRBJ2-7; 7 bases map to TRBD1. Germline V CDR1 and CDR2: SGHTA, FQGNSA. The CDR3 spans 14 residues. The V and J ends lost 3 bases and 0 bases, in that order; junction bases with no gene match: 2. For the CDR3, the DNA is TGTGCCAGCAGCTTCGGGGACAGCTCCTACGAGCAGTACTTC. Residues: CASSFGDSSYEQYF. The full variable domain, in which reference TRBV7-2 and TRBJ2-7 provide the parts outside the CDR3, is GAGVSQSPSNKVTEKGKDVELRCDPISGHTALYWYRQSLGQGLEFLIYFQGNSAPDKSGLPSDRFSAERTGGSVSTLTIQRTQQEDSAVYLCASSFGDSSYEQYFGPGTRLTVT.

This clonotype has only a few counts. The chain couples TRBV27 to TRBJ1-1, with 7 bases fitting TRBD1. V gave up 6 bases and J gave up 5 bases; unmatched junction bases: 9. The CDR3 contains 14 residues. CDR1 and CDR2 from the germline V gene are MNHEY and SMNVEV (reference sequence). CDR3 nucleotide sequence: TGTGCCAGCAGACTTGCACAGGGGCGGACTGAAGCTTTCTTT. Encoded protein: CASRLAQGRTEAFF.

At least ten counts were recorded for this clonotype. The V and J genes are TRBV5-1 and TRBJ1-1; the match to TRBD1 covers 8 bases. Looked up from germline, CDR1 is SGHRS and CDR2 is YFSETQ. The V gene end was trimmed by 2 bases and the J gene end by 0 bases; junction bases not matched to a gene: 3. The CDR3 contains 15 residues. This CDR3 reads CASSLDRGMNTEAFF. The CDR3 region has the DNA TGCGCCAGCAGCTTAGACAGGGGCATGAACACTGAAGCTTTCTTT.

The V and J genes are TRBV7-2 and TRBJ2-1; TRBD2 matches 8 bases. The V and J ends lost 1 base and 2 bases, in that order; junction bases with no gene match: 7. CDR1 is SGHTA, CDR2 FQGNSA, per germline. The CDR3 covers 17 residues. The CDR3 is CASSLVLAGGTYNEQFF. The CDR3 DNA sequence: TGTGCCAGCAGCTTAGTCTTGGCGGGAGGAACCTACAATGAGCAGTTCTTC.

This chain uses TRBV27 with TRBJ1-1, with 7 bases matching TRBD1. The CDR3 length is 15 residues. CDR1 and CDR2 from the germline V gene are MNHEY and SMNVEV (reference sequence). Germline trimming cut 4 bases from V and 4 bases from J; bases unmatched to any gene: 9. CDR3: CASSSQRGRFTEAFF. Written as DNA, the CDR3 is TGTGCCAGCAGTTCCCAGAGGGGGCGTTTCACTGAAGCTTTCTTT.

J is TRBJ1-5 and V is TRBV7-9; TRBD1 matches 7 bases. CDR1 and CDR2 from the germline V gene are SEHNR and FQNEAQ (reference sequence). The trim removed 1 base at V and 7 bases at J, leaving 1 base unmatched. The CDR3 spans 13 residues. The CDR3 region is CASSLGQGQPQHF. CDR3 sequence (DNA): TGTGCCAGCAGCTTAGGACAGGGCCAGCCCCAGCATTTT. Full variable domain (outside the CDR3, taken from reference TRBV7-9 and TRBJ1-5): DTGVSQNPRHKITKRGQNVTFRCDPISEHNRLYWYRQTLGQGPEFLTYFQNEAQLEKSRLLSDRFSAERPKGSFSTLEIQRTEQGDSAMYLCASSLGQGQPQHFGDGTRLSIL.

The rearrangement uses TRBV19 and TRBJ1-5; D possibly corresponds to TRBD1 (5 bases). Per germline, CDR1 LNHDA and CDR2 SQIVND (reference sequence). CDR3 size: 14 residues. V was clipped by 2 bases and J by 5 bases, with 10 bases between them. CDR3 residues: CASSITTGYQPQHF. The CDR3 DNA sequence: TGTGCCAGTAGTATAACCACAGGATATCAGCCCCAGCATTTT.

This clonotype occurred many times. One end of the junction varies from germline; a read error may be responsible. The chain combines TRBV7-9 with TRBJ2-7, with a possible D match to TRBD2 (5 bases). CDR3 length equals 13 residues. Per the germline V gene, CDR1 is SEHNR and CDR2 is FQNEAQ (reference sequence). The chain's CDR3 is CASSLAVDYEQYF. In DNA, the CDR3 is TGTGCCAGCAGCCTAGCTGTGGACTACGAGCAGTACTTC.

This clonotype was detected ten times or more. The chain joins TRBV3-2 to TRBJ2-1; TRBD1 is the table's D call, not checked against the DNA. TRBV3-2 is marked as a pseudogene. The CDR3 contains 16 residues. CDR3 residues: CASSQDGDDSYNEQFF. Written as DNA, the CDR3 is TGTGCCAGCAGCCAAGATGGGGACGACTCCTACAATGAGCAGTTCTTC.

Many counts were recorded for this clonotype. CDR3 nucleotides: TGTGCCAGCAGTTACTCCGGGGGGCGCGTAATGAACACTGAAGCTTTCTTT. Its protein is CASSYSGGRVMNTEAFF. The chain combines TRBV6-5 with TRBJ1-1; D possibly corresponds to TRBD1 (6 bases). The CDR3 runs 17 residues. V gave up 0 bases and J gave up 0 bases, with 14 bases separating them. The germline V gene has CDR1 MNHEY and CDR2 SVGAGI.

The V call is TRBV19, the J call TRBJ1-2; TRBD1 agrees at 7 bases. Germline assignment: CDR1 LNHDA and CDR2 SQIVND (reference sequence). CDR3 length: 15 amino acids. Germline trimming cut 5 bases from V and 4 bases from J; bases unmatched to any gene: 10. DNA of the CDR3: TGTGCCAGTAGTCCATCGTTGGGACAGCCCTATGGCTACACCTTC. Protein: CASSPSLGQPYGYTF.

In its sample, this clonotype was seen a few times. This chain joins TRBV28 and TRBJ2-2; D remains unclear. V gave up 6 bases and J gave up 3 bases, with 14 bases separating them. Germline CDR1 and CDR2: MDHEN and SYDVKM. This CDR3 has 15 amino acids. The CDR3 is CASRGSDKYTGELFF. The CDR3 DNA follows: TGTGCCAGCAGGGGGTCGGATAAGTACACCGGGGAGCTGTTTTTT.